A single sample is the source of the 28 T cell receptor beta chains below, sequenced in a study of blood T cell repertoires in COVID-19. Repertoires were generated with immunoSEQ multiplex PCR, while TCRdb's copy carries only in-frame clones and drops some. This table has some 260,000 clones, around nine tenths appearing once. The sequencing input was peripheral blood. Source of these receptors: a woman between 70 and 85 years old with COVID-19, enrolled during active disease.

This chain uses TRBV5-1 with TRBJ2-7; D uncertain. CDR3 length: 14 amino acids. Trimming cost V 2 bases and J 0 bases, with 9 bases left between them. CDR1 and CDR2 (germline): SGHRS, YFSETQ. The CDR3 reads CASSFSVDSYEQYF. The CDR3 region has the DNA TGCGCCAGCAGCTTTTCGGTCGACTCCTACGAGCAGTACTTC.

V is TRBV4-2 and J is TRBJ2-4; 8 bases line up with TRBD2. This CDR3 comprises 18 residues. From germline, CDR1 is LGHNA and CDR2 YNFKEQ. J lost 8 bases, V lost 1 base, and 16 bases had no gene match. CDR3 region: CASSQADRFSGKWDIQYF. The DNA of the CDR3 is TGTGCCAGCAGCCAAGCGGATAGATTTAGCGGGAAGTGGGACATTCAGTACTTC.

This chain connects TRBV9 to TRBJ1-2, with D possibly matching TRBD1 (6 bases). V lost 0 bases, J lost 2 bases, and 11 bases lay in between. This CDR3 contains 15 residues. Germline CDR1 SGDLS, CDR2 YYNGEE. As DNA, the CDR3 is TGTGCCAGCAGCGTAGGTCGGGGGGCCAACTATGGCTACACCTTC. This sequence encodes CASSVGRGANYGYTF.

V is TRBV29-1 and J is TRBJ2-1, with 7 bases aligning to TRBD2. With V trimmed by 5 bases and J by 7 bases, 11 bases remained unmatched. The CDR3 covers 14 residues. Germline CDR1 is SQVTM and CDR2 is ANQGSEA. CDR3 in amino acids: CSVLWLAELNEQFF. DNA of the CDR3: TGCAGCGTTTTGTGGCTAGCGGAACTTAATGAGCAGTTCTTC.

V usage is TRBV6-5 and J usage is TRBJ2-1; D unclear. CDR1 and CDR2 from the germline V gene are MNHEY and SVGAGI. This CDR3 contains 16 residues. Deletions cut 2 bases from V and 0 bases from J, with 11 bases between. The CDR3 DNA reads TGTGCCAGCAGTTACAAACCAGGAAGCTCCTACAATGAGCAGTTCTTC. It yields the protein CASSYKPGSSYNEQFF.

On this clone: The same CDR3 is also encoded by other DNA sequences in this sample. The chain carries TRBV5-1 and TRBJ1-6; D remains ambiguous. Trimming shortened V by 5 bases and J by 4 bases, and 10 bases separated the two germline ends. This CDR3 spans 14 amino acids. Germline values: CDR1 SGHRS, CDR2 YFSETQ. For the CDR3, the DNA is TGCGCCAGCAGTTTCTCAGGTTATAATTCACCCCTCCACTTT. This codes for CASSFSGYNSPLHF.

The chain recombines TRBV6-1 with TRBJ1-2, with D tentatively TRBD1 (5 bases). V was cut by 1 base and J by 6 bases, with 15 bases left in between. The length of the CDR3 is 15 residues. Germline V gives CDR1 MNHNS, CDR2 SASEGT. The CDR3 sequence: CASSEGAGPTDGYTF. As DNA, the CDR3 is TGTGCCAGCAGTGAAGGAGCAGGGCCCACAGATGGCTACACCTTC.

This rearrangement joins TRBV19 to TRBJ1-2; D unclear. The CDR3 is 14 amino acids. Germline V gene sequence: CDR1 LNHDA, CDR2 SQIVND (reference sequence). Trimming cost V 4 bases and J 8 bases, with 17 bases left between them. In nucleotides, the CDR3 is TGTGCCAGTAGTACCCCTGGGAGGGATCGCGGCTACACCTTC. Residues: CASSTPGRDRGYTF.

CDR3 protein: CASSQGHLNYNEQFF. DNA of the CDR3: TGTGCCAGCAGCCAAGGGCATCTCAACTACAATGAGCAGTTCTTC. The genes are TRBV3-1 (or the pseudogene TRBV3-2) and TRBJ2-1, with D uncertain. The CDR3 length is 15 residues. CDR1 is LGHDT, CDR2 YNNKEL, per germline (reference sequence). Trimming took 1 base from V and 3 from J, leaving 10 bases between them.

The gene calls are TRBV9 and TRBJ2-1, with 9 nucleotides matching TRBD2. This CDR3 has 16 residues. The germline V gene encodes CDR1 SGDLS and CDR2 YYNGEE. Losses at the gene ends were 4 bases for V and 6 bases for J; bases not matched to a gene: 11. The CDR3 DNA is TGTGCCAGCAGCACCCTAGCGGGACCTAGCGGCAATGAGCAGTTCTTC. Its translation is CASSTLAGPSGNEQFF.

The chain couples TRBV27 to TRBJ2-7; 7 bases map to TRBD2. Germline CDR1 MNHEY, CDR2 SMNVEV (reference sequence). The CDR3 totals 16 residues. V was clipped by 11 bases and J by 4 bases; unmatched bases: 20. CDR3 bases: TGTGCCGGGATTCCAATCGGCGGGAGTGGGAGATACGAGCAGTACTTC. Encoded protein: CAGIPIGGSGRYEQYF.

J is TRBJ2-7 and V is TRBV5-1; 9 nucleotides line up with TRBD2. The CDR3 has 14 amino acids. V lost 0 bases and J lost 5; bases outside the gene matches: 3. CDR1 and CDR2 from the germline V gene are SGHRS and YFSETQ. CDR3 bases: TGCGCCAGCAGCTTGGGTCTAGCGGGGCACGAGCAGTACTTC. Translating it yields CASSLGLAGHEQYF.

The chain has TRBV9 and TRBJ2-7, with 10 nucleotides matching TRBD2. This CDR3 region has 18 residues. CDR1 is SGDLS and CDR2 is YYNGEE in the germline V gene. Trimming at V came to 3 bases and at J to 5 bases, leaving 17 bases not matched to a gene. For the CDR3, the DNA is TGTGCCAGCAGCGCATCCCTGGACGGGGCTAGCGGGAGTAACGAGCAGTACTTC. As protein: CASSASLDGASGSNEQYF.

This clone was picked up a small number of times. The chain couples TRBV3-1 (or the pseudogene TRBV3-2) to TRBJ2-2; 12 positions agree with TRBD2. Germline CDR1 reads LGHDT; CDR2 reads YNNKEL (reference sequence). V dropped 4 bases and J dropped 7; count of bases not matched to a gene: 7. The CDR3 covers 16 residues. The CDR3 here is CASSLAASGRVGELFF. CDR3 DNA: TGTGCCAGCAGCCTGGCGGCTAGCGGGAGGGTCGGGGAGCTGTTTTTT.

This chain uses TRBV7-9 with TRBJ1-1; 9 bases fit TRBD1. V trimming: 2 bases; J trimming: 4 bases; junction bases outside the gene matches: 2. Germline V gene lookup returns CDR1 SEHNR and CDR2 FQNEAQ (reference sequence). The CDR3 runs 14 residues. CDR3 nucleotide sequence: TGTGCCAGCAGCTTAATGGGACAGGGCACTGAAGCTTTCTTT. It encodes CASSLMGQGTEAFF.

This chain links TRBV30 with TRBJ2-1; D might be TRBD1 (6 bases). Trimming took 2 bases from V and 7 from J, leaving 18 bases between them. Germline V gene sequence: CDR1 GTSNPN, CDR2 SVGIG (reference sequence). This CDR3 spans 15 amino acids. The CDR3 DNA reads TGTGCCTGGAGTCAGGGGCAGGGTGGTAAGAATGAGCAGTTCTTC. It encodes CAWSQGQGGKNEQFF.

The table lists this clone with a count of one. The CDR3 nucleotides read TGTGCCAGCTCGCGACTAGCGGGAGGAACAGATACGCAGTATTTT. As protein: CASSRLAGGTDTQYF. This chain connects TRBV18 to TRBJ2-3; 13 nucleotides agree with TRBD2. Germline CDR1 reads KGHSH; CDR2 reads LQKENI. CDR3 length: 15 residues. V gave up 6 bases and J gave up 3 bases; unmatched junction bases: 3.

This clone has a single count. J is TRBJ2-7 and V is TRBV28, with TRBD1 matching over 9 bases. Germline V CDR1 and CDR2: MDHEN, SYDVKM. The CDR3 contains 16 residues. V lost 2 bases and J lost 5; bases outside the gene matches: 10. CDR3: CASSLIGTGISDEQYF. The CDR3 DNA is TGTGCCAGCAGTTTAATCGGGACAGGGATCTCTGACGAGCAGTACTTC.

The CDR3 DNA sequence: TGCGCCAGCAGCCAAGTAAGGGGTGCCAACTATGGCTACACCTTC. Translation: CASSQVRGANYGYTF. This chain joins TRBV4-1 and TRBJ1-2; TRBD1 is a possible D gene (5 bases). Germline-derived CDR1 and CDR2 are MGHRA and YSYEKL. V lost 1 base and J 2 bases, leaving 11 bases between the germline ends. CDR3 length: 15 amino acids.

V is TRBV7-8 and J is TRBJ1-6, with a possible D match to TRBD1 (6 bases). Germline values: CDR1 SGHVS, CDR2 FQNEAQ. The length of the CDR3 is 15 residues. V was trimmed by 1 base and J by 13 bases, leaving 17 bases between them. As DNA, the CDR3 is TGTGCCAGCAGCTTAGACTCTACAGGGCTAAGGCCCCTCCACTTT. Residues: CASSLDSTGLRPLHF.

This clone was observed a single time. The CDR3 sequence is CAWSRTGAYEQYF. The CDR3 bases are TGTGCCTGGAGCAGGACAGGGGCCTACGAGCAGTACTTC. V and J are TRBV30 and TRBJ2-7; 9 positions agree with TRBD1. Germline V lookup: CDR1 GTSNPN, CDR2 SVGIG (reference sequence). The J segment lost 2 bases and the V segment lost 3 bases, leaving 2 bases of the junction unmatched. This CDR3 has 13 amino acids.

The sample holds a few counts of this clone. The V gene is TRBV3-1 (or the pseudogene TRBV3-2), the J gene TRBJ1-6; a possible D gene is TRBD1 (6 bases). V shed 1 base and J shed 4 bases, with 14 bases lying between them. There are 17 residues in the CDR3. Per germline, CDR1 LGHDT and CDR2 YNNKEL (reference sequence). CDR3 sequence: CASSQVTGQPYNSPLHF. As DNA, the CDR3 is TGTGCCAGCAGCCAAGTTACAGGACAGCCTTATAATTCACCCCTCCACTTT.

The V and J genes are TRBV10-3 and TRBJ1-2; 7 nucleotides line up with TRBD1. Germline V CDR1 and CDR2: ENHRY, SYGVKD. CDR3 length: 16 residues. V lost 3 bases to trimming and J lost 5 bases; unmatched junction nucleotides: 12. CDR3 residues: CAISDLLTGVEYGYTF. DNA for the CDR3: TGTGCCATCAGTGATCTTTTAACAGGGGTAGAGTATGGCTACACCTTC.

The table lists this clone with many counts. The rearrangement joins TRBV12-5 to TRBJ2-2; 11 positions match TRBD2. The trim removed 2 bases at V and 4 bases at J, leaving 9 bases unmatched. Germline CDR1 reads LGHNT; CDR2 reads FRNRAP. The length of the CDR3 is 18 residues. CDR3 region: CASGLLAPSGRFTGELFF. CDR3 bases: TGTGCTAGTGGTTTGCTAGCGCCTAGCGGGAGGTTCACCGGGGAGCTGTTTTTT.

On this clone: The sample holds other DNA sequences that translate to the same CDR3. The chain has TRBV6-5 and TRBJ1-1; D uncertain. Per germline, CDR1 MNHEY and CDR2 SVGAGI. This CDR3 is built from 14 residues. Trimming removed 0 bases from V and 1 base from J, with 6 bases in between. CDR3 sequence: CASSYSTRNTEAFF. The CDR3 bases are TGTGCCAGCAGTTACTCGACAAGGAACACTGAAGCTTTCTTT.

The genes are TRBV28 and TRBJ2-7; TRBD1 agrees at 10 bases. Germline CDR1 and CDR2: MDHEN and SYDVKM. V lost 6 bases to trimming and J lost 3 bases; unmatched junction nucleotides: 2. The CDR3 has 13 residues. CDR3 bases: TGTGCCAGCAGGACAGGGGGCGTCTACGAGCAGTACTTC. This encodes CASRTGGVYEQYF.

This clone was seen only a few times. This chain uses TRBV5-1 with TRBJ2-2, with D possibly matching TRBD2 (6 bases). This CDR3 contains 14 residues. In germline, CDR1 is SGHRS, CDR2 YFSETQ. The germline V and J ends were trimmed by 2 bases and 6 bases, with 11 bases remaining between them. CDR3 sequence: CASSFAGSAGELFF. The CDR3 DNA sequence: TGCGCCAGCAGCTTTGCGGGATCAGCCGGGGAGCTGTTTTTT.

This rearrangement joins TRBV24-1 to TRBJ2-7; 10 bases match TRBD1. The CDR3 consists of 16 residues. Germline CDR1 KGHDR, CDR2 SFDVKD. J lost 1 base, V lost 4 bases, and 6 bases had no gene match. The CDR3 DNA reads as TGTGCCACCAGTGACCCCCGGGACAGGGGTTCCTACGAGCAGTACTTC. Translation: CATSDPRDRGSYEQYF.